A single sample gave rise to the 9 T cell receptor beta chains below, sequenced in a study of blood T cell repertoires in COVID-19. Clones were read by immunoSEQ multiplex PCR, and TCRdb kept only the in-frame ones, dropping some. The profile shows 120,000 to 150,000 clones, roughly 88% of them singletons. Sequences were obtained from peripheral blood. Receptors were obtained from a woman aged 60-70 years with COVID-19, enrolled during active disease.

The V gene is TRBV3-1 (or the pseudogene TRBV3-2), the J gene TRBJ2-7; 10 nucleotides line up with TRBD2. Germline loops: CDR1 LGHDT, CDR2 YNNKEL (reference sequence). The CDR3 covers 14 residues. J lost 6 bases, V lost 4 bases, and 6 bases had no gene match. The CDR3 DNA follows: TGTGCCAGCAGCCCGGGACTAGCGATCGGCGAGCAGTACTTC. Translated: CASSPGLAIGEQYF.

This rearrangement joins TRBV4-1 to TRBJ2-7, with TRBD2 as a possible D gene (5 bases). The CDR3 sequence is 19 residues long. V dropped 1 base and J dropped 5 bases, with 27 bases sitting between them. Looked up from germline, CDR1 is MGHRA and CDR2 is YSYEKL. DNA of the CDR3: TGCGCCAGCAGCCAAGTCGGGGTCACGAGGGAGAAGATCGCCAACGAGCAGTACTTC. Its translation is CASSQVGVTREKIANEQYF.

The rearrangement joins TRBV2 to TRBJ1-5; 10 bases fit TRBD1. The CDR3 runs to 15 residues. CDR1 is SNHLY and CDR2 is FYNNEI in the germline V gene. V trimming: 1 base; J trimming: 10 bases; junction bases outside the gene matches: 7. Here the CDR3 reads CASSEGTGGISPQHF. The CDR3 DNA is TGTGCCAGCAGTGAAGGGACAGGGGGAATCAGCCCCCAGCATTTT.

The chain combines TRBV7-2 with TRBJ1-3; TRBD1 agrees at 9 bases. With 6 bases clipped from V and 1 base from J, the junction kept 1 base outside the gene matches. Germline V gene sequence: CDR1 SGHTA, CDR2 FQGNSA. The CDR3 runs 14 residues. CDR3 nucleotides: TGTGCCAGCAGGGGACAGGGATCTGGAAACACCATATATTTT. Encoded protein: CASRGQGSGNTIYF.

The chain carries TRBV28 and TRBJ1-1; D is possibly TRBD1 (5 bases). The CDR3 extends over 14 amino acids. V was pared by 2 bases and J by 4 bases, with 11 bases between. Per germline, CDR1 MDHEN and CDR2 SYDVKM. The chain's CDR3 is CASSLQGTGTEAFF. CDR3 nucleotides: TGTGCCAGCAGTTTACAGGGAACAGGCACTGAAGCTTTCTTT. Variable domain in full (rest from reference TRBV28 and TRBJ1-1): DVKVTQSSRYLVKRTGEKVFLECVQDMDHENMFWYRQDPGLGLRLIYFSYDVKMKEKGDIPEGYSVSREKKERFSLILESASTNQTSMYLCASSLQGTGTEAFFGQGTRLTVV.

In DNA form, the CDR3 reads TGTGCCAGTAGTATGCAGGGCTATGGCTACACCTTC. This translates into CASSMQGYGYTF. V gene TRBV19 combines with J gene TRBJ1-2, with D possibly matching TRBD1 (5 bases). The CDR3 sequence is 12 residues long. The V end was cut by 3 bases, the J end by 4 bases, with 6 bases between. Germline-derived CDR1 and CDR2 are LNHDA and SQIVND (reference sequence).

This clone was found once. This chain joins TRBV7-8 and TRBJ2-5; 8 bases match TRBD1. CDR3 length equals 16 residues. Germline loops: CDR1 SGHVS, CDR2 FQNEAQ. V trimming: 5 bases; J trimming: 5 bases; junction bases outside the gene matches: 13. CDR3 region: CASSQVKAGGAETQYF. CDR3 coding DNA: TGTGCCAGCAGCCAAGTCAAAGCAGGGGGCGCGGAGACCCAGTACTTC.

This chain uses TRBV5-1 with TRBJ2-7, with 8 bases matching TRBD1. Trimming removed 4 bases from V and 0 bases from J; junction bases left unmatched: 15. CDR1 SGHRS and CDR2 YFSETQ come from the germline V gene. The CDR3 has 18 residues. CDR3 in DNA: TGCGCCAGCAGCCTCTGGGACAGGATGGGACCAAGCTCCTACGAGCAGTACTTC. Residues: CASSLWDRMGPSSYEQYF.

The gene calls are TRBV18 and TRBJ2-1; TRBD1 matches at 9 bases. V was pared by 3 bases and J by 4 bases, with 4 bases of the junction left unmatched. CDR1 is KGHSH and CDR2 is LQKENI in the germline V gene. CDR3 length: 15 amino acids. The CDR3: CASSPGDRVYNEQFF. CDR3 nucleotides: TGTGCCAGCTCACCGGGGGACAGGGTATACAATGAGCAGTTCTTC.